Listed here are 26 T cell receptor beta chains from one sample, sequenced in a study of blood T cells in healthy people across ages. A second PCR, run for roughly 7 to 11 cycles, used a sample-barcoded 5' primer plus a J-beta primer mix. TCRdb itself ran the 5' RACE reads through MiXCR, one entry per CDR3 protein. Of about 1.4 million distinct CDR3 sequences listed, around 59% are singletons. The sequenced sample consisted of blood. The receptors derive from a man between 18 and 29 years old in good health.

V is TRBV2 and J is TRBJ1-4, with D hard to call. The V gene lost 6 bases and the J gene lost 5 bases, with 16 bases spanning the gap. Germline V gene data show CDR1 as SNHLY and CDR2 as FYNNEI. This CDR3 has 15 residues. CDR3 residues: CASSGRRRFNEKLFF. Written as DNA, the CDR3 is TGTGCCAGCAGCGGGCGGAGGAGATTCAATGAAAAACTGTTTTTT.

The rearrangement uses TRBV2 and TRBJ1-4, with D unresolved. CDR1 and CDR2 from the germline V gene are SNHLY and FYNNEI. V was shortened by 6 bases and J by 5 bases, with 13 bases between the two germline ends. The CDR3 has 14 residues. The CDR3 nucleotides are TGTGCCAGCAGAGAAAGGGTACTGAATGAAAAACTGTTTTTT. Its protein product is CASRERVLNEKLFF.

The chain links TRBV14 to TRBJ2-5; weak D call: TRBD1 (5 bases). The J call may be wrong; the DNA end is better matched by TRBJ2-7. Germline CDR1 is SGHDN and CDR2 is FVKESK. The CDR3 totals 13 residues. This CDR3 reads CASSQSVQGEQYF. CDR3 DNA sequence: TGTGCCAGCAGCCAATCCGTTCAGGGCGAGCAGTACTTC.

This sequence joins TRBV6-2 or TRBV6-3 and TRBJ2-3; TRBD2 is a possible D gene (5 bases). Trimming removed 4 bases from V and 3 bases from J, with 11 bases in between. Germline-derived CDR1 and CDR2 are MNHEY and SVGEGT. CDR3 length: 14 residues. CDR3: CASSLLVVTDTQYF. The CDR3 DNA reads as TGTGCCAGCAGTTTACTAGTAGTAACAGATACGCAGTATTTT.

This chain connects TRBV6-1 to TRBJ2-5, with 7 bases identical to TRBD1. TRBJ2-7 explains the end of the DNA better; the J call may be wrong. The CDR3 extends over 14 amino acids. CDR1 is MNHNS and CDR2 is SASEGT in the germline V gene. CDR3: CASSDDRVRYEQYF. The CDR3 DNA is TGTGCCAGCAGTGATGACAGGGTCCGCTACGAGCAGTACTTC.

V and J are TRBV11-2 and TRBJ2-2, with 11 bases identical to TRBD2. The CDR3 sequence is 17 residues long. Losses at the gene ends were 1 base for V and 5 bases for J; bases not matched to a gene: 6. The germline CDR1 and CDR2 sequences are SGHAT and FQNNGV. The chain's CDR3 is CASSLGGLAGSTGELFF. The DNA of the CDR3 is TGTGCCAGCAGCTTAGGCGGACTAGCGGGTTCAACCGGGGAGCTGTTTTTT. Drawing the rest from reference TRBV11-2 and TRBJ2-2, the complete variable domain is EAGVAQSPRYKIIEKRQSVAFWCNPISGHATLYWYQQILGQGPKLLIQFQNNGVVDDSQLPKDRFSAERLKGVDSTLKIQPAKLEDSAVYLCASSLGGLAGSTGELFFGEGSRLTVL.

The rearrangement joins TRBV14 to TRBJ1-1; perhaps TRBD1 as D (5 bases). The CDR3 is 15 amino acids. V lost 1 base and J lost 4, with 13 bases in between. Germline values: CDR1 SGHDN, CDR2 FVKESK. The CDR3 sequence: CASSQGGRGRTEAFF. The CDR3 nucleotides are TGTGCCAGCAGCCAAGGAGGGAGGGGACGCACTGAAGCTTTCTTT. The variable domain in full, completed from reference TRBV14 and TRBJ1-1, reads EAGVTQFPSHSVIEKGQTVTLRCDPISGHDNLYWYRRVMGKEIKFLLHFVKESKQDESGMPNNRFLAERTGGTYSTLKVQPAELEDSGVYFCASSQGGRGRTEAFFGQGTRLTVV.

This clonotype appeared once. The chain links TRBV4-1 to TRBJ1-1; D is possibly TRBD1 (5 bases). Trimming removed 4 bases from V and 4 bases from J, with 10 bases in between. Germline values: CDR1 MGHRA, CDR2 YSYEKL. The CDR3 totals 13 residues. The DNA for the CDR3 is TGCGCCAGCAGCCGGGGACCGGGCACTGAAGCTTTCTTT. It yields the protein CASSRGPGTEAFF.

To note about this clonotype: One end of the junction does not line up with germline, which may come from a read error. For the CDR3, the DNA is TGTGCCCGCAGCATGGGGGATACGCAGTATTTT. This gives the protein CARSMGDTQYF. This chain uses TRBV9 with TRBJ2-3; D is unresolved. Per the germline V gene, CDR1 is SGDLS and CDR2 is YYNGEE. The CDR3 runs 11 residues.

V usage is TRBV27 and J usage is TRBJ2-5; no clear D gene. The CDR3 totals 14 residues. CDR1 MNHEY and CDR2 SMNVEV come from the germline V gene (reference sequence). V lost 5 bases and J 1 base, leaving 11 bases between the germline ends. This chain's CDR3 is CASSLLLIQETQYF. For the CDR3, the DNA is TGTGCCAGCAGTCTCCTCCTCATCCAAGAGACCCAGTACTTC.

The rearrangement uses TRBV28 and TRBJ2-5; D is perhaps TRBD2 (6 bases). Germline assignment: CDR1 MDHEN and CDR2 SYDVKM. The length of the CDR3 is 14 residues. The V and J ends lost 5 bases and 3 bases respectively, with 13 bases between them. For the CDR3, the DNA is TGTGCCAGCAGTGGGGGGTACAGAAAAGAGACCCAGTACTTC. Its protein is CASSGGYRKETQYF.

V and J are TRBV21-1 and TRBJ2-4; the listed D gene, TRBD1, was not tested against the DNA. The J call is uncertain, as TRBJ2-7 better fits the DNA end. TRBV21-1 is labeled a pseudogene. CDR3 size: 11 residues. CDR3 residues: CASHEGNEQYF. The CDR3 bases are TGTGCCAGCCATGAGGGGAACGAGCAGTACTTC.

The CDR3 region is CASSASYEQFF. In DNA form, the CDR3 reads TGCGCCAGCAGCGCCAGCTATGAGCAGTTCTTC. The V and J genes are TRBV4-1 and TRBJ2-1; D not certain. CDR3 length: 11 amino acids. CDR1 is MGHRA and CDR2 is YSYEKL in the germline V gene. Trimming removed 5 bases from V and 8 bases from J, with 7 bases in between.

This clonotype was counted only a few times. This chain uses TRBV7-9 with TRBJ2-6; TRBD1 is a possible D gene (5 bases). This CDR3 region has 17 residues. The germline V and J ends were trimmed by 2 bases and 1 base, with 12 bases remaining between them. The germline CDR1 and CDR2 sequences are SEHNR and FQNEAQ (reference sequence). DNA for the CDR3: TGTGCCAGCAGCTTATTGGGCAGGGCATCTGGGGCCAACGTCCTGACTTTC. Protein product: CASSLLGRASGANVLTF.

The gene calls are TRBV7-2 and TRBJ2-3, with D possibly TRBD1 on 6 matching bases. In germline, CDR1 is SGHTA, CDR2 FQGNSA. The CDR3 has 14 residues. V was cut by 5 bases and J by 7 bases, with 16 bases left in between. The CDR3 here is CASSPQSTGHTQYF. The CDR3 DNA follows: TGTGCCAGCAGCCCCCAATCTACAGGGCATACGCAGTATTTT.

A single count supports this clonotype. One end of the junction is discordant with germline, which a read error may explain. This chain joins TRBV29-1 and TRBJ2-1; D ambiguous. The CDR3 consists of 12 residues. CDR1 SQVTM and CDR2 ANQGSEA come from the germline V gene. The CDR3 region has the DNA TGCAGCGGTGAAATTAACGGCCCCCAGCCGTTCTTC. Amino acids: CSGEINGPQPFF.

This clonotype is a singleton in its sample. V usage is TRBV20-1 and J usage is TRBJ2-5, with 8 bases identical to TRBD1. Per the germline V gene, CDR1 is DFQATT and CDR2 is SNEGSKA (reference sequence). This CDR3 is built from 14 residues. V was clipped by 2 bases and J by 11 bases; unmatched bases: 13. The CDR3 loop is CSARRLSGGNEQYF. The CDR3 nucleotides read TGCAGTGCTAGAAGACTCTCAGGGGGCAATGAGCAGTACTTC.

The chain recombines TRBV20-1 with TRBJ1-2; possible D gene TRBD1, 6 bases. Trimming removed 5 bases at V and 3 bases at J, with 16 bases between. The length of the CDR3 is 14 residues. The germline V gene has CDR1 DFQATT and CDR2 SNEGSKA (reference sequence). CDR3 nucleotide sequence: TGCAGTGCTCCCCTGGACAGTTCGCACTATGGCTACACCTTC. Its protein product is CSAPLDSSHYGYTF.

As DNA, the CDR3 is TGTGCCAGCAGTCGCTCGGGGGGCGGCACTGAAGCTTTCTTT. Protein product: CASSRSGGGTEAFF. The chain carries TRBV6-5 and TRBJ1-1, with a weak D call TRBD1 (6 bases). There are 14 residues in the CDR3. The germline V gene encodes CDR1 MNHEY and CDR2 SVGAGI. V was pared by 5 bases and J by 4 bases, with 14 bases between.

This rearrangement joins TRBV2 to TRBJ2-1; D may match TRBD1 or TRBD2 (5 bases each). Germline CDR1 reads SNHLY; CDR2 reads FYNNEI. CDR3 size: 18 residues. Trimming stripped 7 bases from V and 6 bases from J, with 28 bases between. CDR3 nucleotide sequence: TGTGCCAGCACCGGGGCGATTCTGTCGGCCCTGACAGTCAATGAGCAGTTCTTC. Residues: CASTGAILSALTVNEQFF.

This clonotype has a handful of counts. V is TRBV7-2 and J is TRBJ1-1, with D unresolved. CDR1 is SGHTA, CDR2 FQGNSA, per germline. The CDR3 has 14 residues. V lost 3 bases to trimming and J lost 8 bases, with 16 bases between them. CDR3 sequence reads: CASSLNPRGGEAFF. The CDR3 DNA reads TGTGCCAGCAGCTTGAATCCAAGAGGCGGCGAAGCTTTCTTT.

The chain recombines TRBV5-6 with TRBJ1-2; TRBD1 is a possible D gene (5 bases). Trimming cost V 4 bases and J 5 bases, with 15 bases left between them. The CDR3 contains 14 residues. Germline values: CDR1 SGHDT, CDR2 YYEEEE. This chain's CDR3 is CASSALSREYGYTF. The CDR3 nucleotides read TGTGCCAGCAGCGCCCTAAGCAGGGAATATGGCTACACCTTC.

This clonotype was picked up a small number of times. The genes are TRBV12-5 and TRBJ2-3; possible D gene TRBD2, 6 bases. Trimming stripped 6 bases from V and 2 bases from J, with 18 bases between. This CDR3 has 16 residues. Looked up from germline, CDR1 is LGHNT and CDR2 is FRNRAP. CDR3 sequence (DNA): TGTGCTAGTGGCGAAGGACTACGCTATGACACAGATACGCAGTATTTT. Amino acid sequence: CASGEGLRYDTDTQYF.

This clonotype was recorded once. The chain employs TRBV4-3 and TRBJ1-4; 9 bases fit TRBD1. This CDR3 is 16 amino acids long. Trimming took 1 base from V and 6 from J; bases not matched to a gene: 6. Germline loops: CDR1 LGHNA, CDR2 YSLEER. The CDR3 DNA follows: TGCGCCAGCAGCCAAGGCCCGGGACAGGGTTATGAAAAACTGTTTTTT. This codes for CASSQGPGQGYEKLFF.

The rearrangement joins TRBV7-9 to TRBJ2-7; 7 bases fit TRBD1. The germline CDR1 and CDR2 sequences are SEHNR and FQNEAQ (reference sequence). With V trimmed by 5 bases and J by 0 bases, 10 bases remained unmatched. CDR3 length equals 16 residues. In nucleotides, the CDR3 is TGTGCCAGCAGCACCACCTCGACAGGGAGCTCCTACGAGCAGTACTTC. Its translation is CASSTTSTGSSYEQYF.

This chain connects TRBV7-2 to TRBJ1-1; a possible D gene is TRBD1 (5 bases). Germline V gene lookup returns CDR1 SGHTA and CDR2 FQGNSA. The germline V and J ends were trimmed by 5 bases and 3 bases, with 16 bases remaining between them. This CDR3 comprises 15 residues. CDR3 sequence reads: CASSPYQGVDTEAFF. In DNA, the CDR3 is TGTGCCAGCAGCCCATATCAGGGAGTAGACACTGAAGCTTTCTTT.